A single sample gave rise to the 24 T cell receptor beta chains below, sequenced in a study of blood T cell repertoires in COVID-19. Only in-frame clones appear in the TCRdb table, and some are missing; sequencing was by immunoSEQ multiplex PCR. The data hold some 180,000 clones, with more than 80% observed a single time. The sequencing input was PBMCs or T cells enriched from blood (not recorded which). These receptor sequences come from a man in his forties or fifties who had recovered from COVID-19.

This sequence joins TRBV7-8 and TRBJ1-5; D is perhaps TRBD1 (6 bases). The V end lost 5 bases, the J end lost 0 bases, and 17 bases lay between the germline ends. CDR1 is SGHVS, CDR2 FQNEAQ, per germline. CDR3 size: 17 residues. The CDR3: CASSDRPGFYSNQPQHF. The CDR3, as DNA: TGTGCCAGCAGCGACAGGCCCGGTTTTTATAGCAATCAGCCCCAGCATTTT.

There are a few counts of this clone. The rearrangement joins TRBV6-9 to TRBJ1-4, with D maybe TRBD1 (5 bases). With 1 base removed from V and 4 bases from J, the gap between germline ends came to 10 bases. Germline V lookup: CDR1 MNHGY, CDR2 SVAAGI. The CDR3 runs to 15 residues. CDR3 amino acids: CASSYWGRGNEKLFF. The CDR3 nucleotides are TGTGCCAGCAGTTATTGGGGAAGGGGTAATGAAAAACTGTTTTTT.

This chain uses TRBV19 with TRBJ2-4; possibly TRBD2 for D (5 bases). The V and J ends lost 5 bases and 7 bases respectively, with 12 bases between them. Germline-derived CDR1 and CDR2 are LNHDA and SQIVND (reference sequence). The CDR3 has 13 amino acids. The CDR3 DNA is TGTGCCAGTAGTCCTGCCACGGGGAACATTCAGTACTTC. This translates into CASSPATGNIQYF. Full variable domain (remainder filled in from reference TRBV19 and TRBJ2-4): DGGITQSPKYLFRKEGQNVTLSCEQNLNHDAMYWYRQDPGQGLRLIYYSQIVNDFQKGDIAEGYSVSREKKESFPLTVTSAQKNPTAFYLCASSPATGNIQYFGAGTRLSVL.

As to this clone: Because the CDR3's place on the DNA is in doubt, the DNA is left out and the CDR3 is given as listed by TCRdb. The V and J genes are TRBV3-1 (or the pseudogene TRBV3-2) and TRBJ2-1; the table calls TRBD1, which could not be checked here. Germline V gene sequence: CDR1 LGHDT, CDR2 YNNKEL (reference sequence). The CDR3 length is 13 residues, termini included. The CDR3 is CASSQAWGTGSFF.

The CDR3 coding sequence is TGTGCCAGCAGTTTAATCCCCGGGACCTACAATGAGCAGTTCTTC. Amino acid sequence: CASSLIPGTYNEQFF. This chain joins TRBV27 and TRBJ2-1; perhaps TRBD2 as D (5 bases). Germline V gene data show CDR1 as MNHEY and CDR2 as SMNVEV (reference sequence). The V end was cut by 2 bases, the J end by 2 bases, with 10 bases between. This CDR3 region has 15 residues.

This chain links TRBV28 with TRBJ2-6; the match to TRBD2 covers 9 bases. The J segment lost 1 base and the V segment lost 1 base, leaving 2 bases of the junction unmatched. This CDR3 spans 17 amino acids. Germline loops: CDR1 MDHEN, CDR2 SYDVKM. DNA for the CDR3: TGTGCCAGCAGTTTATTTAGCGGGAGTTCTGGGGCCAACGTCCTGACTTTC. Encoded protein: CASSLFSGSSGANVLTF.

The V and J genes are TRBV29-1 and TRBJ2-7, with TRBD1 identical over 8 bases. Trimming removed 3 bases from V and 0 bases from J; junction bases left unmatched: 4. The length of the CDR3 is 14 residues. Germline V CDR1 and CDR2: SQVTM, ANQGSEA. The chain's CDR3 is CSVEGQESSYEQYF. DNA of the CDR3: TGCAGCGTTGAGGGACAGGAGTCCTCCTACGAGCAGTACTTC.

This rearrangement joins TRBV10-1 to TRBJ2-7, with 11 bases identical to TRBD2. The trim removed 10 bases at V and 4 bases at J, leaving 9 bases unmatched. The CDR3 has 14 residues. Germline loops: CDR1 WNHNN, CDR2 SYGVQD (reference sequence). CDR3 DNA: TGCGCCAACACCACTAGCGGGAGTGAGTACGAGCAGTACTTC. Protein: CANTTSGSEYEQYF.

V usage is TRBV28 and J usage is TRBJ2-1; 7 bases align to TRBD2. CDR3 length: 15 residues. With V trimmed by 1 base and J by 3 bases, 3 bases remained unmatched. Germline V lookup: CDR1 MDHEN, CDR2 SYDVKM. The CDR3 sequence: CASSLYGGSYNEQFF. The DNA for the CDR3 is TGTGCCAGCAGTTTATACGGGGGGAGCTACAATGAGCAGTTCTTC.

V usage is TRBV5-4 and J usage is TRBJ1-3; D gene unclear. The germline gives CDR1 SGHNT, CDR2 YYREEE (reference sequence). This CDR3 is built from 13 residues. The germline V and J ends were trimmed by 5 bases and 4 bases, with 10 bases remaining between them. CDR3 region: CASSVGRGNTIYF. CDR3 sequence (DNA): TGTGCCAGCAGTGTAGGGAGAGGAAACACCATATATTTT.

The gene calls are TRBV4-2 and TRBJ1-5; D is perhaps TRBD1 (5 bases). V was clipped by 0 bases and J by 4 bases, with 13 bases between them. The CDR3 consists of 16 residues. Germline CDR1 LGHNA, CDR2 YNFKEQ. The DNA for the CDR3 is TGTGCCAGCAGCCAAGATCAGGCAGGGAATAATCAGCCCCAGCATTTT. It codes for CASSQDQAGNNQPQHF.

CDR3 loop: CAWRKPTRGEQYF. DNA of the CDR3: TGTGCCTGGAGGAAACCTACCAGGGGGGAGCAGTACTTC. The chain carries TRBV30 and TRBJ2-7, with 7 positions matching TRBD1. The CDR3 loop spans 13 amino acids. Trimming cost V 3 bases and J 7 bases; bases outside gene matches: 9. The germline V gene has CDR1 GTSNPN and CDR2 SVGIG (reference sequence).

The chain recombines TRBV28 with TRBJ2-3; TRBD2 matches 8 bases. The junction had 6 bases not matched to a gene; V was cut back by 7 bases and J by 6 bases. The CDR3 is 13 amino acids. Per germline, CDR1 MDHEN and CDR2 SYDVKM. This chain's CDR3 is CASISGGDDTQYF. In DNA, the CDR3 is TGTGCCAGCATAAGCGGGGGCGACGATACGCAGTATTTT.

CDR3 coding DNA: TGTGCCAGCAGTGCCCAGGGCGCCTATAATTCACCCCTCCACTTT. Translation: CASSAQGAYNSPLHF. J is TRBJ1-6 and V is TRBV6-4, with D maybe TRBD1 (5 bases). Germline V gives CDR1 MRHNA, CDR2 SNTAGT. This CDR3 comprises 15 residues. The V end was cut by 4 bases, the J end by 2 bases, with 9 bases between.

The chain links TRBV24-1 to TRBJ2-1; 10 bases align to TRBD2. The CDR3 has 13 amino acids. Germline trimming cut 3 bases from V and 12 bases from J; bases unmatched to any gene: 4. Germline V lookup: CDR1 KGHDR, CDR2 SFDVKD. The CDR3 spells CATSDSGRGGQFF. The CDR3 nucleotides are TGTGCCACCAGTGATAGCGGGAGGGGGGGGCAGTTCTTC.

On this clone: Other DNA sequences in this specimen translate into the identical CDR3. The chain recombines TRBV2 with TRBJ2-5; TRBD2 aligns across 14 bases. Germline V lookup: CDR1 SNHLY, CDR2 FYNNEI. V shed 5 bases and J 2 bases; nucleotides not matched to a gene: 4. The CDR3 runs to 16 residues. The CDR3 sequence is CASSRLAGGPQETQYF. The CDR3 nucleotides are TGTGCCAGCAGTCGACTAGCGGGAGGGCCTCAAGAGACCCAGTACTTC.

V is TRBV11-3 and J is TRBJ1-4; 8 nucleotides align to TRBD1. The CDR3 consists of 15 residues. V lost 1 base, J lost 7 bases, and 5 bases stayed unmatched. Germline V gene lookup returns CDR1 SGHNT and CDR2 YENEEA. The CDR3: CASSLAAGGGEKLFF. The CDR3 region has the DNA TGTGCCAGCAGCTTAGCGGCAGGGGGCGGTGAAAAACTGTTTTTT.

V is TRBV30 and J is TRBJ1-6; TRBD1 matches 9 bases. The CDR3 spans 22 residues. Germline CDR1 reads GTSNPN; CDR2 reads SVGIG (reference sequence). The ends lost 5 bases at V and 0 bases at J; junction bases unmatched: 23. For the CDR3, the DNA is TGTGCCTGGGCAGGCCGGGACAGGGACTCCGGGGGAGGAAGCTCCTATAATTCACCCCTCCACTTT. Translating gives CAWAGRDRDSGGGSSYNSPLHF. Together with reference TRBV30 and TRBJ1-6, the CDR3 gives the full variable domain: SQTIHQWPATLVQPVGSPLSLECTVEGTSNPNLYWYRQAAGRGLQLLFYSVGIGQISSEVPQNLSASRPQDRQFILSSKKLLLSDSGFYLCAWAGRDRDSGGGSSYNSPLHFGNGTRLTVT.

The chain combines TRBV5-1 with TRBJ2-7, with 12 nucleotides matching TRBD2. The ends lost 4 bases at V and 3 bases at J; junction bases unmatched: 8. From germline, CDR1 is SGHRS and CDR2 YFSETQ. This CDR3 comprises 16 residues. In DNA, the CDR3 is TGCGCCAGCAGCGCCCGACTAGCGGGAGTCATCTACGAGCAGTACTTC. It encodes CASSARLAGVIYEQYF. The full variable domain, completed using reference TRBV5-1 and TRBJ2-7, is KAGVTQTPRYLIKTRGQQVTLSCSPISGHRSVSWYQQTPGQGLQFLFEYFSETQRNKGNFPGRFSGRQFSNSRSEMNVSTLELGDSALYLCASSARLAGVIYEQYFGPGTRLTVT.

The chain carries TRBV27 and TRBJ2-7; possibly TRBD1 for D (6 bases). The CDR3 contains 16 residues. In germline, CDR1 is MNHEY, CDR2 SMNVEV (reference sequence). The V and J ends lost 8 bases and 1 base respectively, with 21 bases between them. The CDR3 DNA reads TGTGCCAGCCGACGGGGACACCCCCCTATTTCCTACGAGCAGTACTTC. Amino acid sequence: CASRRGHPPISYEQYF.

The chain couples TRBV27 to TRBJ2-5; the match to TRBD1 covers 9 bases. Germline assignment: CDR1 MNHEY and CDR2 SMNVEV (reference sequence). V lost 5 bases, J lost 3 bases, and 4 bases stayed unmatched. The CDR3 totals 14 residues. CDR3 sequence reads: CASSPWTGEETQYF. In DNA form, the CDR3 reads TGTGCCAGCAGTCCATGGACAGGGGAAGAGACCCAGTACTTC.

CDR3 protein: CASSLITFGYTF. DNA of the CDR3: TGTGCCAGCAGCTTGATTACTTTTGGCTACACCTTC. The V gene is TRBV5-8, the J gene TRBJ1-2; unclear D gene. V was pared by 1 base and J by 7 bases, with 8 bases between. The CDR3 spans 12 residues. Germline lookup yields CDR1 SGHTS and CDR2 YDEGEE.

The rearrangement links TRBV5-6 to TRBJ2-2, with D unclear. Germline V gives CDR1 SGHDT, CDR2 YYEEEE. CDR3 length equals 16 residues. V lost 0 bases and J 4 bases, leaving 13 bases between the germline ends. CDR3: CASSLGTLVATGELFF. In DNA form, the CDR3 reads TGTGCCAGCAGCTTGGGTACTCTTGTCGCCACCGGGGAGCTGTTTTTT.

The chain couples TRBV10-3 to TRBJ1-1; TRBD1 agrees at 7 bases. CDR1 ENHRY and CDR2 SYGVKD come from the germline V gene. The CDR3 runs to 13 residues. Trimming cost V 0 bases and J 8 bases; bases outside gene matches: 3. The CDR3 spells CAISESGTEEAFF. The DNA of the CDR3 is TGTGCCATCAGTGAGTCGGGGACAGAAGAAGCTTTCTTT.